This TCR beta chain is drawn from a study of Graves' ophthalmopathy and Graves' hyperthyroidism. The length of the CDR3 is 16 residues. CDR1 MNHEY and CDR2 SMNVEV come from the germline V gene (reference sequence). V was shortened by 5 bases and J by 2 bases, with 18 bases between the two germline ends. The table lists this clonotype with many counts. The target antigen is unknown. Researchers took RNA transcripts and amplified TCR beta CDR3 regions from them. RT-PCR in the first round used HTBI primers; a second-round multiplex PCR followed. A single record per CDR3 protein comes from TCRdb applying MiXCR to the multiplex PCR reads. The sample includes 170,000 or so distinct CDR3 sequences, under 40% of them seen just once. From fresh peripheral blood, around 11 ml in volume, the PBMCs were obtained. General observations from the study: For predicting ophthalmopathy progression, the model had almost 71% sensitivity and approximately 72% specificity. Blood also carried most expanded thyroid clonotypes exceeding 0.001 frequency.

The clonotype originates from a woman in her 40s with Graves' ophthalmopathy. Sequenced material: peripheral blood. The gene calls are TRBV27 and TRBJ2-5; D may be TRBD1 (6 bases). The DNA of the CDR3 is TGTGCCAGCAGTGTTTTCCGAACAGGGCCTCAAGAGACCCAGTACTTC. Protein sequence: CASSVFRTGPQETQYF.